These T cell receptor beta chains were read from a single sample in a study of cytomegalovirus exposure and HLA in healthy donors. Clones were sequenced by immunoSEQ multiplex PCR, and TCRdb holds only the in-frame ones, with some missing. Of 150,000 to 250,000 clones in the sample, about three quarters were seen once. Sequenced input: PBMCs. These receptors were collected from a woman aged 25 to 45 in good health and CMV-seronegative. Both conserved end residues are part of each CDR3. The order of the fields is CDR3 protein, CDR3 DNA, D gene, J gene, clone size, V gene. D genes are given only for firm matches. Only part of the rows carry a size: once, few, many, or a class if the clone is expanded.

CDR3: CASSVGGSGPVGELFF
DNA: TGTGCCAGCAGCGTAGGGGGAAGCGGACCGGTCGGGGAGCTGTTTTTT
D: -
J: TRBJ2-2
size: once
V: TRBV9

CDR3: CSARQGASFGGELFF
DNA: TGCAGCGCGCGACAGGGGGCTAGCTTCGGCGGGGAGCTGTTTTTT
D: TRBD1
J: TRBJ2-2
size: -
V: TRBV29-1

CDR3: CASGLVQGETQYF
DNA: TGTGCTAGTGGTTTGGTCCAGGGTGAGACCCAGTACTTC
D: -
J: TRBJ2-5
size: -
V: TRBV12-5

CDR3: CASSDTGAAKNIQYF
DNA: TGTGCCAGCAGCGATACAGGGGCGGCCAAAAACATTCAGTACTTC
D: TRBD1
J: TRBJ2-4
size: -
V: TRBV7-9

CDR3: CASSPRGQGEAFF
DNA: TGTGCCAGCAGCCCACGAGGGCAGGGGGAAGCTTTCTTT
D: -
J: TRBJ1-1
size: -
V: TRBV7-2

CDR3: CASSRLTGGNQPQHF
DNA: TGTGCCAGCAGCCGCCTGACAGGGGGCAATCAGCCCCAGCATTTT
D: TRBD1
J: TRBJ1-5
size: few
V: TRBV6-5

CDR3: CASSTSGGHDEQFF
DNA: TGCGCCAGCAGTACTAGCGGGGGACACGATGAGCAGTTCTTC
D: TRBD2
J: TRBJ2-1
size: -
V: TRBV10-2

CDR3: CASSTATSGFTDTQYF
DNA: TGCGCCAGCAGCACAGCGACTAGCGGATTCACAGATACGCAGTATTTT
D: TRBD2
J: TRBJ2-3
size: -
V: TRBV4-1

CDR3: CASSLKDFRNPTYEQYF
DNA: TGCGCCAGCAGCTTGAAGGACTTCCGGAACCCGACCTACGAGCAGTACTTC
D: -
J: TRBJ2-7
size: -
V: TRBV5-1

CDR3: CASSATGAMNTEAFF
DNA: TGTGCCAGCAGTGCGACAGGGGCCATGAACACTGAAGCTTTCTTT
D: TRBD1
J: TRBJ1-1
size: -
V: TRBV6-6

CDR3: CASSQVQVNTGELFF
DNA: TGCGCCAGCAGCCAAGTACAGGTGAACACCGGGGAGCTGTTTTTT
D: -
J: TRBJ2-2
size: -
V: TRBV4-1

CDR3: CASSFAGSYEQYF
DNA: TGTGCCAGCAGCTTTGCAGGGTCCTACGAGCAGTACTTC
D: -
J: TRBJ2-7
size: -
V: TRBV5-5

CDR3: CASQPGGAVAKNIQYF
DNA: TGTGCCAGCCAGCCCGGTGGGGCAGTAGCCAAAAACATTCAGTACTTC
D: -
J: TRBJ2-4
size: -
V: TRBV19

CDR3: CASSPDRTSLFYEQYF
DNA: TGTGCCAGCAGCCCGGACAGGACCTCCCTCTTCTACGAGCAGTACTTC
D: TRBD1
J: TRBJ2-7
size: few
V: TRBV5-5

CDR3: CASSLQNQPQHF
DNA: TGTGCCAGCTCACTACAGAATCAGCCCCAGCATTTT
D: -
J: TRBJ1-5
size: -
V: TRBV18

CDR3: CASSLGGGLNQPQHF
DNA: TGTGCCAGCAGCTTAGGAGGCGGCCTCAATCAGCCCCAGCATTTT
D: -
J: TRBJ1-5
size: -
V: TRBV7-9

CDR3: CSVAVYSNQPQHF
DNA: TGCAGCGTTGCTGTATATAGCAATCAGCCCCAGCATTTT
D: -
J: TRBJ1-5
size: once
V: TRBV29-1

CDR3: CASSYQQGAKNSPLHF
DNA: TGTGCCAGCAGTTACCAACAGGGGGCGAAAAATTCACCCCTCCACTTT
D: TRBD1
J: TRBJ1-6
size: -
V: TRBV6-6

CDR3: CASSNRQGLSYEQYF
DNA: TGTGCCAGCAGCAACCGACAGGGGCTCTCCTACGAGCAGTACTTC
D: TRBD1
J: TRBJ2-7
size: -
V: TRBV11-2

CDR3: CASSSGTANYGYTF
DNA: TGTGCCAGCAGTTCCGGGACAGCGAACTATGGCTACACCTTC
D: TRBD1
J: TRBJ1-2
size: once
V: TRBV27

CDR3: CASSFGGSNEKLFF
DNA: TGCGCCAGCAGCTTCGGGGGTTCGAATGAAAAACTGTTTTTT
D: -
J: TRBJ1-4
size: few
V: TRBV5-1

CDR3: CASSQDSDSQNEKLFF
DNA: TGTGCCAGCAGCCAAGATTCGGACAGCCAAAATGAAAAACTGTTTTTT
D: -
J: TRBJ1-4
size: -
V: TRBV4-2

CDR3: CASSDRGSRDTQYF
DNA: TGCGCCAGCAGTGACCGGGGATCTCGGGATACGCAGTATTTT
D: -
J: TRBJ2-3
size: once
V: TRBV10-1

CDR3: CASSLFGRGGHTGELFF
DNA: TGTGCCAGCAGTTTATTTGGGAGGGGTGGACATACCGGGGAGCTGTTTTTT
D: TRBD2
J: TRBJ2-2
size: -
V: TRBV28

CDR3: CASSLVGGVPYEQYF
DNA: TGTGCCAGCAGCCTGGTGGGAGGGGTCCCCTACGAGCAGTACTTC
D: TRBD2
J: TRBJ2-7
size: few
V: TRBV7-8

CDR3: CASSYSGQGGYTF
DNA: TGTGCCAGCAGTTACTCAGGGCAAGGAGGCTACACCTTC
D: -
J: TRBJ1-2
size: -
V: TRBV27

CDR3: CASSPRTGGYTEAFF
DNA: TGTGCCAGCAGCCCCCGGACAGGGGGCTACACTGAAGCTTTCTTT
D: TRBD1
J: TRBJ1-1
size: -
V: TRBV7-2

CDR3: CASSHTNEQYF
DNA: TGTGCCAGCAGCCACACCAACGAGCAGTACTTC
D: -
J: TRBJ2-7
size: few
V: TRBV5-6

CDR3: CASRAGTSGTAEQYF
DNA: TGTGCCAGCAGAGCCGGGACTAGCGGGACAGCCGAGCAGTACTTC
D: TRBD2
J: TRBJ2-7
size: -
V: TRBV2

CDR3: CASSSGPLQGNTEAFF
DNA: TGTGCCAGCAGTTCCGGTCCCCTTCAGGGGAACACTGAAGCTTTCTTT
D: -
J: TRBJ1-1
size: few
V: TRBV27

CDR3: CASSRVGADTQYF
DNA: TGTGCCAGCAGCAGGGTAGGCGCAGATACGCAGTATTTT
D: -
J: TRBJ2-3
size: -
V: TRBV6-1

CDR3: CASSSILTGGMNTEAFF
DNA: TGTGCCAGCAGTTCTATCCTTACAGGGGGTATGAACACTGAAGCTTTCTTT
D: TRBD1
J: TRBJ1-1
size: -
V: TRBV28

CDR3: CSVIQGASNQPQHF
DNA: TGCAGCGTTATTCAGGGGGCTAGCAATCAGCCCCAGCATTTT
D: TRBD1
J: TRBJ1-5
size: -
V: TRBV29-1

CDR3: CASSFSFPGLTWGGNEQYF
DNA: TGCGCCAGCAGCTTCAGCTTTCCCGGGCTGACCTGGGGCGGCAACGAGCAGTACTTC
D: -
J: TRBJ2-7
size: -
V: TRBV5-1